This is a list of T cell receptor beta chains from one sample in a study of T-cell reconstitution after alpha-beta-depleted transplantation in children. TCRdb called the PCR reads again in MiXCR, with one record for every CDR3 protein. The sample carries about 230,000 distinct CDR3 sequences, roughly 11% recorded once. The sequencing used PBMCs, collected before TCRalphabeta/CD19-depleted stem cell transplant. The receptors shown here come from a child less than two years old with acute myeloid leukemia, due to receive a stem cell transplant. Each CDR3 is given with its conserved first and last residue. Fields, in order: V gene, clone size, D gene, J gene, CDR3 protein, CDR3 DNA. A D gene is named only where the DNA matches it firmly. Where a row states a size, it is once, few, many or the class of an expanded clone; other rows omit it.

v_gene: TRBV24-1; abundance: many; d_gene: TRBD1; j_gene: TRBJ2-1; CDR3aa: CATSERDRAPAYNEQFF; CDR3nt: TGTGCCACCAGTGAGCGGGACAGGGCTCCGGCCTACAATGAGCAGTTCTTC
v_gene: TRBV4-1; abundance: .; d_gene: .; j_gene: TRBJ1-3; CDR3aa: CASSQDAESGNTIYF; CDR3nt: TGCGCCAGCAGCCAAGATGCGGAATCTGGAAACACCATATATTTT
v_gene: TRBV20-1; abundance: many; d_gene: TRBD2; j_gene: TRBJ2-1; CDR3aa: CSALTSGSYNEQFF; CDR3nt: TGCAGTGCTCTGACTAGCGGGAGTTACAATGAGCAGTTCTTC
v_gene: TRBV7-2; abundance: .; d_gene: .; j_gene: TRBJ2-4; CDR3aa: CASSWTWGAPAKNIQYF; CDR3nt: TGTGCCAGCAGCTGGACTTGGGGGGCCCCAGCCAAAAACATTCAGTACTTC
v_gene: TRBV5-3; abundance: many; d_gene: .; j_gene: TRBJ1-1; CDR3aa: CARSLTAPEAFF; CDR3nt: TGTGCCAGAAGCCTGACGGCACCTGAAGCTTTCTTT
v_gene: TRBV5-1; abundance: many; d_gene: TRBD1; j_gene: TRBJ1-1; CDR3aa: CASSHTTGGNTEAFF; CDR3nt: TGCGCCAGCAGTCATACAACAGGGGGAAACACTGAAGCTTTCTTT
v_gene: TRBV24-1; abundance: .; d_gene: .; j_gene: TRBJ1-2; CDR3aa: CATSDETSYTF; CDR3nt: TGTGCCACCAGTGATGAGACCTCCTACACCTTC
v_gene: TRBV20-1; abundance: few; d_gene: TRBD1; j_gene: TRBJ1-5; CDR3aa: CSSWASGTGGNQPQHF; CDR3nt: TGCAGTTCCTGGGCGAGCGGGACAGGGGGGAATCAGCCCCAGCATTTT
v_gene: TRBV12-3/TRBV12-4; abundance: many; d_gene: .; j_gene: TRBJ2-1; CDR3aa: CASSLQGRTYNEQFF; CDR3nt: TGTGCCAGCAGCTTACAGGGGAGGACCTACAATGAGCAGTTCTTC
v_gene: TRBV7-2; abundance: many; d_gene: .; j_gene: TRBJ1-2; CDR3aa: CASSSNSYGYTF; CDR3nt: TGTGCCAGCAGCTCAAACAGCTATGGCTACACCTTC
v_gene: TRBV4-2; abundance: many; d_gene: .; j_gene: TRBJ2-1; CDR3aa: CASSRRSNEQFF; CDR3nt: TGTGCCAGCAGCCGGAGGAGTAATGAGCAGTTCTTC
v_gene: TRBV2; abundance: .; d_gene: TRBD1; j_gene: TRBJ2-1; CDR3aa: CASSEALPGQGTNEQFF; CDR3nt: TGTGCCAGCAGTGAAGCACTTCCGGGACAGGGTACGAATGAGCAGTTCTTC
v_gene: TRBV12-3/TRBV12-4; abundance: many; d_gene: TRBD1; j_gene: TRBJ1-2; CDR3aa: CASRTGGGYTF; CDR3nt: TGTGCCAGCAGGACAGGGGGCGGCTACACCTTC
v_gene: TRBV29-1; abundance: many; d_gene: .; j_gene: TRBJ2-2; CDR3aa: CSARRGGASTGELFF; CDR3nt: TGCAGCGCCCGGAGGGGGGGAGCAAGCACCGGGGAGCTGTTTTTT
v_gene: TRBV7-6; abundance: few; d_gene: .; j_gene: TRBJ1-1; CDR3aa: CASSLGGAETEAFF; CDR3nt: TGTGCCAGCAGCTTAGGGGGCGCGGAGACTGAAGCTTTCTTT
v_gene: TRBV12-3/TRBV12-4; abundance: many; d_gene: TRBD1; j_gene: TRBJ1-2; CDR3aa: CASRGGTNYGYTF; CDR3nt: TGTGCCAGCCGAGGGGGCACTAACTATGGCTACACCTTC
v_gene: TRBV21-1; abundance: many; d_gene: .; j_gene: TRBJ2-1; CDR3aa: CASSKERDRLNEQFF; CDR3nt: TGTGCCAGCAGCAAAGAGAGGGACCGCCTGAATGAGCAGTTCTTC
v_gene: TRBV20-1; abundance: many; d_gene: TRBD1; j_gene: TRBJ2-3; CDR3aa: CSARSPTGRSTDTQYF; CDR3nt: TGCAGTGCTAGGTCCCCGACAGGGCGAAGCACAGATACGCAGTATTTT
v_gene: TRBV18; abundance: many; d_gene: .; j_gene: TRBJ2-7; CDR3aa: CASSQTASYEQYF; CDR3nt: TGTGCCAGCTCTCAGACAGCTTCCTACGAGCAGTACTTC
v_gene: TRBV5-1; abundance: .; d_gene: .; j_gene: TRBJ1-1; CDR3aa: CASSAPANILNTEAFF; CDR3nt: TGCGCCAGCAGCGCCCCGGCGAACATCCTGAACACCGAAGCTTTCTTT
v_gene: TRBV12-3/TRBV12-4; abundance: many; d_gene: .; j_gene: TRBJ2-4; CDR3aa: CASSLQRAKNIQYF; CDR3nt: TGTGCCAGCAGTTTACAAAGAGCCAAAAACATTCAGTACTTC
v_gene: TRBV5-1; abundance: many; d_gene: .; j_gene: TRBJ2-2; CDR3aa: CASSSAAGVSTGELFF; CDR3nt: TGCGCCAGCAGCTCAGCCGCAGGGGTTTCCACCGGGGAGCTGTTTTTT
v_gene: TRBV30; abundance: .; d_gene: .; j_gene: TRBJ2-7; CDR3aa: CAWSLGLAAGYEQYF; CDR3nt: TGTGCCTGGAGCTTGGGCTTGGCGGCCGGCTACGAGCAGTACTTC
v_gene: TRBV20-1; abundance: .; d_gene: .; j_gene: TRBJ1-5; CDR3aa: CSARQDFNQPQHF; CDR3nt: TGCAGTGCTAGGCAGGATTTCAATCAGCCCCAGCATTTT
v_gene: TRBV29-1; abundance: many; d_gene: .; j_gene: TRBJ1-1; CDR3aa: CSVVVYTEAFF; CDR3nt: TGCAGCGTTGTTGTGTACACTGAAGCTTTCTTT
v_gene: TRBV5-1; abundance: many; d_gene: TRBD2; j_gene: TRBJ2-7; CDR3aa: CASSFETSAAQPYEQYF; CDR3nt: TGCGCCAGCAGCTTTGAGACTAGCGCCGCTCAACCCTACGAGCAGTACTTC
v_gene: TRBV6-6; abundance: .; d_gene: .; j_gene: TRBJ1-5; CDR3aa: CASSYGGASNQPQHF; CDR3nt: TGTGCCAGCAGTTACGGGGGGGCTAGCAATCAGCCCCAGCATTTT
v_gene: TRBV7-9; abundance: many; d_gene: TRBD2; j_gene: TRBJ2-7; CDR3aa: CASSSTVGGATYEQYF; CDR3nt: TGTGCCAGCAGCTCCACGGTCGGGGGGGCCACCTACGAGCAGTACTTC
v_gene: TRBV20-1; abundance: many; d_gene: TRBD1; j_gene: TRBJ1-6; CDR3aa: CSARGGQPTNSPLHF; CDR3nt: TGCAGTGCTAGAGGGGGACAGCCAACTAATTCACCCCTCCACTTT
v_gene: TRBV19; abundance: few; d_gene: .; j_gene: TRBJ2-5; CDR3aa: CASSIEGGRQETQYF; CDR3nt: TGTGCCAGTAGTATAGAAGGCGGCAGGCAAGAGACCCAGTACTTC
v_gene: TRBV27; abundance: many; d_gene: TRBD2; j_gene: TRBJ2-1; CDR3aa: CASSNGSGGYNEQFF; CDR3nt: TGTGCCAGCAGTAATGGTAGCGGGGGCTACAATGAGCAGTTCTTC
v_gene: TRBV20-1; abundance: .; d_gene: .; j_gene: TRBJ2-2; CDR3aa: CSATQGVTGELFF; CDR3nt: TGCAGTGCTACCCAAGGAGTAACCGGGGAGCTGTTTTTT
v_gene: TRBV28; abundance: few; d_gene: TRBD1; j_gene: TRBJ2-4; CDR3aa: CASLSTGAKNIQYF; CDR3nt: TGTGCCAGCCTATCGACAGGGGCCAAAAACATTCAGTACTTC
v_gene: TRBV19; abundance: few; d_gene: TRBD2; j_gene: TRBJ2-7; CDR3aa: CASRTSGEGSYEQYF; CDR3nt: TGTGCCAGTAGAACTAGCGGAGAGGGGTCCTACGAGCAGTACTTC
v_gene: TRBV5-4; abundance: many; d_gene: .; j_gene: TRBJ2-2; CDR3aa: CASSPDRINTGELFF; CDR3nt: TGTGCCAGCAGCCCTGACAGGATTAACACCGGGGAGCTGTTTTTT
v_gene: TRBV6-4; abundance: many; d_gene: .; j_gene: TRBJ1-2; CDR3aa: CASSDSGGNSVYTF; CDR3nt: TGTGCCAGCAGTGACTCGGGGGGCAATAGCGTCTACACCTTC
v_gene: TRBV10-2; abundance: many; d_gene: TRBD1; j_gene: TRBJ2-3; CDR3aa: CASSGQTGEGADTQYF; CDR3nt: TGCGCCAGCAGTGGGCAGACAGGGGAAGGGGCAGATACGCAGTATTTT
v_gene: TRBV10-2; abundance: many; d_gene: .; j_gene: TRBJ1-4; CDR3aa: CASSAVAGLEKLFF; CDR3nt: TGCGCCAGCAGTGCGGTCGCGGGACTAGAAAAACTGTTTTTT
v_gene: TRBV12-3/TRBV12-4; abundance: many; d_gene: TRBD1; j_gene: TRBJ2-1; CDR3aa: CASSWGTGLGNEQFF; CDR3nt: TGTGCCAGCAGCTGGGGGACAGGCCTTGGAAATGAGCAGTTCTTC
v_gene: TRBV2; abundance: many; d_gene: TRBD2; j_gene: TRBJ2-7; CDR3aa: CAPEGGSSLRSYEQYF; CDR3nt: TGTGCTCCCGAGGGCGGGAGCTCCTTGCGCTCCTACGAGCAGTACTTC
v_gene: TRBV28; abundance: many; d_gene: .; j_gene: TRBJ1-3; CDR3aa: CASIPSSGNTIYF; CDR3nt: TGTGCCAGCATCCCTAGCTCTGGAAACACCATATATTTT
v_gene: TRBV18; abundance: many; d_gene: .; j_gene: TRBJ2-5; CDR3aa: CASSPGHQETQYF; CDR3nt: TGTGCCAGCAGTCCGGGACACCAAGAGACCCAGTACTTC
v_gene: TRBV29-1; abundance: .; d_gene: .; j_gene: TRBJ2-3; CDR3aa: CSAGGRLTDTQYF; CDR3nt: TGCAGCGCTGGCGGACGGCTCACAGATACGCAGTATTTT
v_gene: TRBV6-1; abundance: many; d_gene: .; j_gene: TRBJ2-7; CDR3aa: CASSDVGYEQYF; CDR3nt: TGTGCCAGCAGTGACGTGGGGTACGAGCAGTACTTC
v_gene: TRBV28; abundance: many; d_gene: .; j_gene: TRBJ2-3; CDR3aa: CASSFNQPDTQYF; CDR3nt: TGTGCCAGCAGTTTCAACCAGCCAGATACGCAGTATTTT
v_gene: TRBV27; abundance: many; d_gene: TRBD2; j_gene: TRBJ2-2; CDR3aa: CASTGGQGLNTGELFF; CDR3nt: TGTGCCAGCACGGGGGGTCAGGGACTGAACACCGGGGAGCTGTTTTTT
v_gene: TRBV28; abundance: .; d_gene: .; j_gene: TRBJ2-7; CDR3aa: CASSPPNYEQYF; CDR3nt: TGTGCCAGCAGTCCCCCCAACTACGAGCAGTACTTC
v_gene: TRBV7-2; abundance: many; d_gene: .; j_gene: TRBJ2-5; CDR3aa: CASSYGRETQYF; CDR3nt: TGTGCCAGCAGTTATGGACGAGAGACCCAGTACTTC
v_gene: TRBV15; abundance: .; d_gene: TRBD2; j_gene: TRBJ2-7; CDR3aa: CATSRDLTSGRRSYEQYF; CDR3nt: TGTGCCACCAGCAGAGATCTAACTAGCGGGAGGAGATCCTACGAGCAGTACTTC
v_gene: TRBV28; abundance: many; d_gene: .; j_gene: TRBJ2-3; CDR3aa: CASSFPPVPDTQYF; CDR3nt: TGTGCCAGCAGTTTCCCCCCCGTTCCTGATACGCAGTATTTT
v_gene: TRBV12-3/TRBV12-4; abundance: few; d_gene: .; j_gene: TRBJ2-3; CDR3aa: CASSLGDSATDTQYF; CDR3nt: TGTGCCAGCAGTTTAGGGGACTCCGCCACAGATACGCAGTATTTT
v_gene: TRBV6-2/TRBV6-3; abundance: many; d_gene: TRBD2; j_gene: TRBJ2-1; CDR3aa: CASSTGLAGYNEQFF; CDR3nt: TGTGCCAGCAGTACAGGACTAGCGGGATACAATGAGCAGTTCTTC
v_gene: TRBV20-1; abundance: many; d_gene: .; j_gene: TRBJ2-7; CDR3aa: CSASGGYEQYF; CDR3nt: TGCAGTGCTAGTGGGGGCTACGAGCAGTACTTC
v_gene: TRBV20-1; abundance: many; d_gene: .; j_gene: TRBJ1-4; CDR3aa: CSARGLGQNNEKLFF; CDR3nt: TGCAGTGCTAGAGGGTTAGGGCAGAATAATGAAAAACTGTTTTTT